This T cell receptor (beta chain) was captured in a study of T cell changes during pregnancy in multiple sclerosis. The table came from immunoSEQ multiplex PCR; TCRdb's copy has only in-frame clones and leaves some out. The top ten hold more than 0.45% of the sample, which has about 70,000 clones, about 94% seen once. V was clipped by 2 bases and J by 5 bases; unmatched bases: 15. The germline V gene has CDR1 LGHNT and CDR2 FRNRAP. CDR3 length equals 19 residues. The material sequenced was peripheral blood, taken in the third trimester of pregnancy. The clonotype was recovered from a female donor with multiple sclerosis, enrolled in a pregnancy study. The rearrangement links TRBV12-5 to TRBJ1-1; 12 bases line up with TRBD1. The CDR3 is CASGLSPLGTGGALTEAFF. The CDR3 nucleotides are TGTGCTAGTGGTTTGTCTCCCCTCGGGACAGGGGGCGCGTTGACTGAAGCTTTCTTT.